Presented here are 26 T cell receptor beta chains from one specimen sequenced in a study of T cell clonality in common variable immunodeficiency. The study, taken as a whole, reports: Common variable immunodeficiency TCR beta sequences reportedly had fewer deletions and N-nucleotide insertions.

The repertoire was sequenced with immunoSEQ multiplex PCR; TCRdb's copy has only in-frame clones and lacks some. This table holds around 21,000 clones with no singletons; the top ten claim around 6.3%. The antigens for these receptors are not known. The sample consisted of peripheral blood mononuclear cells. These receptors were collected from a human donor with common variable immunodeficiency.

This clone has only a few counts. From the germline J gene comes the end of the CDR3, since the read stops 3 residues before it. The rearrangement joins TRBV18 to TRBJ2-7, with 11 bases identical to TRBD1. V lost 0 bases, J lost 2 bases, and 3 bases stayed unmatched. Germline V CDR1 and CDR2: KGHSH, LQKENI. The CDR3 has 16 residues. CDR3 DNA, as far as it was read: TGTGCCAGCTCACCACCGTCGGGACAGGGGGCCTACGAG. Translation gives CASSPPSGQGAYE. In full, the CDR3 is CASSPPSGQGAYEQYF.

A remark on this clone: The CDR3 extends 3 residues past the end of the read, so its final part is completed from the germline J gene. The chain recombines TRBV7-9 with TRBJ1-5; 8 bases are shared with TRBD1. Trimming at V came to 4 bases and at J to 4 bases, leaving 6 bases not matched to a gene. Germline V gene sequence: CDR1 SEHNR, CDR2 FQNEAQ (reference sequence). This CDR3 contains 15 residues. The DNA read from the CDR3 is TGTGCCAGCAGCTCGGTGGGACAGGTAAATCAGCCC. It codes for CASSSVGQVNQP. The entire CDR3 protein is CASSSVGQVNQPQHF.

This clone was recorded many times. The read is 3 residues too short to cover the CDR3 end, so that end is filled in from the germline J gene. J is TRBJ2-2 and V is TRBV5-6, with TRBD1 matching over 9 bases. This CDR3 has 15 amino acids. Germline lookup yields CDR1 SGHDT and CDR2 YYEEEE. With V trimmed by 3 bases and J by 6 bases, 6 bases remained unmatched. Partial CDR3 DNA: TGTGCCAGCAGCTGGGGGGGGACAGGGTCCGGGGAG. As protein: CASSWGGTGSGE. The whole CDR3 reads CASSWGGTGSGELFF. Combining the CDR3 with reference TRBV5-6 and TRBJ2-2 gives the whole variable domain DAGVTQSPTHLIKTRGQQVTLRCSPKSGHDTVSWYQQALGQGPQFIFQYYEEEERQRGNFPDRFSGHQFPNYSSELNVNALLLGDSALYLCASSWGGTGSGELFFGEGSRLTVL.

As for this clone: The DNA ends 3 residues before the CDR3 does, and the rest of the CDR3 is filled in from the germline J gene. The chain links TRBV6-2 or TRBV6-3 to TRBJ2-7, with D tentatively TRBD1 (5 bases). Trimming stripped 5 bases from V and 2 bases from J, with 19 bases between. The CDR3 totals 16 residues. CDR1 and CDR2 (germline): MNHEY, SVGEGT. Partial CDR3 DNA: TGTGCCAGCAGTCCCCTAAGGGGAACTACCACCTACGAG. This encodes CASSPLRGTTTYE. The CDR3 in its entirety is CASSPLRGTTTYEQYF.

This clone was found a few times. Read sequence stops 3 residues before the CDR3 end, and the germline J gene provides the missing end. This sequence joins TRBV7-9 and TRBJ1-1; 10 positions agree with TRBD1. CDR3 length: 14 amino acids. CDR1 SEHNR and CDR2 FQNEAQ come from the germline V gene (reference sequence). CDR3 amino acids: CASSPRDRGPGAFF. The CDR3 DNA, read in part, is TGTGCCAGCAGCCCCCGGGACAGGGGCCCGGGT. The entire variable domain, with the rest obtained from reference TRBV7-9 and TRBJ1-1, is as follows: DTGVSQNPRHKITKRGQNVTFRCDPISEHNRLYWYRQTLGQGPEFLTYFQNEAQLEKSRLLSDRFSAERPKGSFSTLEIQRTEQGDSAMYLCASSPRDRGPGAFFGQGTRLTVV.

This clone was picked up many times. The read halts 3 residues ahead of the CDR3 end, with the missing end drawn from the germline J gene. The V gene is TRBV29-1, the J gene TRBJ1-5, with 7 bases identical to TRBD1. Trimming took 4 bases from V and 5 from J; bases not matched to a gene: 2. Per germline, CDR1 SQVTM and CDR2 ANQGSEA. The CDR3 is 12 residues long. This CDR3 is CSVAQGDQPQHF. The sequenced CDR3 bases are TGCAGCGTTGCCCAGGGGGATCAGCCC.

With regard to this clone: The DNA ends 3 residues before the CDR3 does, and the rest of the CDR3 is filled in from the germline J gene. The chain employs TRBV7-9 and TRBJ1-2; 8 bases map to TRBD1. This CDR3 spans 15 amino acids. Germline lookup yields CDR1 SEHNR and CDR2 FQNEAQ (reference sequence). Partial CDR3 DNA: TGTGCCAGCAGCTTAGCGGCAGGGGGCGCGAAGGGC. Amino acid sequence: CASSLAAGGAKG. The complete CDR3 protein is CASSLAAGGAKGYTF.

This clone was seen ten or more times. Mismatch with germline at one junction end may stem from a read error. The read terminates 3 residues before the CDR3 end, so the remaining end is supplied by the germline J gene. The chain carries TRBV4-2 and TRBJ2-2; D is possibly TRBD2 (6 bases). This CDR3 has 16 residues. Germline lookup yields CDR1 LGHNA and CDR2 YNFKEQ. The CDR3 here is CASSQVPGLDTGELFF. The CDR3 DNA, read in part, is TGCGCCAGCAGCCAAGTACCGGGACTCGATACCGGGGAG.

This clone was found many times. From the germline J gene comes the end of the CDR3, since the read stops 3 residues before it. The genes are TRBV14 and TRBJ2-7; 9 bases align to TRBD1. Per the germline V gene, CDR1 is SGHDN and CDR2 is FVKESK. The CDR3 runs to 15 residues. V dropped 4 bases and J dropped 2; count of bases not matched to a gene: 6. The CDR3 bases that were read are TGTGCCAGCAGCCTTGGGACAGGGTCGCCCTACGAG. Translating it yields CASSLGTGSPYE. The whole CDR3 region reads CASSLGTGSPYEQYF.

Concerning this clone: The read terminates 3 residues ahead of where the CDR3 ends, so the germline J gene completes it. The gene calls are TRBV2 and TRBJ2-1; possible D gene TRBD1, 5 bases. The germline V gene encodes CDR1 SNHLY and CDR2 FYNNEI. Trimming removed 4 bases at V and 4 bases at J, with 5 bases between. This CDR3 is 12 amino acids long. The CDR3 is CASSGQYNEQFF. CDR3 bases read: TGTGCCAGCAGTGGACAGTACAATGAG.

In this sample, this clone turned up many times. The read ends 3 residues early relative to the CDR3; the germline J gene fills the gap. This chain uses TRBV7-2 with TRBJ2-4, with D possibly being TRBD1 (7 bases). Trimming pared 6 bases from V and 7 bases from J, leaving 16 bases between. Germline V gene sequence: CDR1 SGHTA, CDR2 FQGNSA. The CDR3 is 14 residues long. CDR3 DNA (partial): TGTGCCAGCAGTGTAGCAGGGGGAGGCAACATT. It is translated as CASSVAGGGNI. The CDR3 as a whole reads CASSVAGGGNIQYF.

This clone was seen more than once but under ten times. The read comes to an end 3 residues before the CDR3 does, leaving the germline J gene to fill in the end. This rearrangement joins TRBV7-2 to TRBJ2-1, with 7 bases identical to TRBD2. The CDR3 totals 13 residues. Trimming at V came to 1 base and at J to 8 bases, leaving 2 bases not matched to a gene. The germline V gene has CDR1 SGHTA and CDR2 FQGNSA. The CDR3 reads CASSLGLAYEQFF. The covered CDR3 bases are TGTGCCAGCAGCTTAGGACTAGCCTATGAG.

The sample holds many counts of this clone. With the read ending 3 residues before the CDR3 end, the germline J gene is used to fill in that end. This chain uses TRBV5-6 with TRBJ1-2; the match to TRBD1 covers 7 bases. The CDR3 is 13 residues long. Germline V gives CDR1 SGHDT, CDR2 YYEEEE. The part of the CDR3 DNA that was read is TGTGCCAGCAGCACCCGACAGGGTGACGGC. Amino acids: CASSTRQGDG. The CDR3 reads in full as CASSTRQGDGYTF.

This clone occurred a few times. The DNA ends 3 residues before the CDR3 does, and the rest of the CDR3 is filled in from the germline J gene. The rearrangement joins TRBV19 to TRBJ2-1; 12 positions agree with TRBD2. V shed 5 bases and J 6 bases; nucleotides not matched to a gene: 5. Germline assignment: CDR1 LNHDA and CDR2 SQIVND (reference sequence). The CDR3 loop spans 15 amino acids. The CDR3 here is CASSLTSGRGNEQFF. The DNA read from the CDR3 is TGTGCCAGTAGTCTGACTAGCGGGAGAGGCAATGAG.

This clone has a handful of counts. The missing CDR3 end, 3 residues past where the read stops, is filled in from the germline J gene. This sequence joins TRBV5-1 and TRBJ2-1; 9 bases are a match to TRBD1. The CDR3 is 14 amino acids. With V trimmed by 2 bases and J by 6 bases, 3 bases remained unmatched. Per the germline V gene, CDR1 is SGHRS and CDR2 is YFSETQ. This chain's CDR3 is CASSLQGAGNEQFF. The sequenced part of the CDR3 DNA is TGCGCCAGCAGCTTACAGGGGGCGGGCAATGAG.

There are many counts of this clone. This sample also contains other DNA sequences that code for the same CDR3. CDR3 DNA, as far as it was read: TGCGCCAGCAGCCCCGGGACTAGCGGGAGGGCCGCCGAG. Amino acids: CASSPGTSGRAAE. The entire CDR3 protein is CASSPGTSGRAAEQYF. V gene TRBV5-1 combines with J gene TRBJ2-7; 16 bases are shared with TRBD2. The read terminates 3 residues ahead of where the CDR3 ends, so the germline J gene completes it. The CDR3 extends over 16 amino acids. Germline-derived CDR1 and CDR2 are SGHRS and YFSETQ. The V gene end was trimmed by 4 bases and the J gene end by 6 bases; junction bases not matched to a gene: 7.

Only a few counts were recorded for this clone. From the germline J gene comes the end of the CDR3, since the read stops 3 residues before it. This sequence joins TRBV5-1 and TRBJ2-7; tentatively, D is TRBD1 (5 bases). Germline values: CDR1 SGHRS, CDR2 YFSETQ. This CDR3 spans 16 amino acids. V lost 5 bases and J 0 bases, leaving 18 bases between the germline ends. This CDR3 reads CASSLEWGPGSYEQYF. The DNA read from the CDR3 is TGCGCCAGCAGTCTTGAGTGGGGCCCGGGCTCCTACGAG.

With respect to this clone: The read finishes 3 residues shy of the CDR3 end, and the germline J gene is used to complete it. The rearrangement links TRBV18 to TRBJ2-5; the match to TRBD1 covers 9 bases. Germline values: CDR1 KGHSH, CDR2 LQKENI. CDR3 length equals 19 residues. The ends lost 0 bases at V and 5 bases at J; junction bases unmatched: 16. CDR3 protein: CASSPPGNRDRALRETQYF. The covered CDR3 bases are TGTGCCAGCTCACCACCGGGAAACCGGGACAGGGCTCTACGGGAGACC.

This clone was seen ten or more times. The read terminates 3 residues before the CDR3 end, so the remaining end is supplied by the germline J gene. This chain uses TRBV9 with TRBJ1-1; 9 positions agree with TRBD1. V dropped 3 bases and J dropped 0; count of bases not matched to a gene: 9. The CDR3 is 17 amino acids. Germline CDR1 reads SGDLS; CDR2 reads YYNGEE. The CDR3 is CASSDTGGAGVNTEAFF. The DNA read from the CDR3 is TGTGCCAGCAGCGACACAGGGGGCGCGGGGGTGAACACTGAA.

This clone has ten or more counts. The CDR3 end is not reached by the read, which stops 3 residues before it; the germline J gene fills it in. The V and J genes are TRBV19 and TRBJ1-5; 9 bases are shared with TRBD1. Trimming at V came to 6 bases and at J to 9 bases, leaving 6 bases not matched to a gene. Germline CDR1 and CDR2: LNHDA and SQIVND (reference sequence). This CDR3 spans 13 amino acids. The CDR3 DNA, read in part, is TGTGCCAGTAGACAGGGGGCTCCAGGGCCC. As protein: CASRQGAPGP. In full, the CDR3 is CASRQGAPGPQHF.

This clone has ten or more counts. From the germline J gene comes the end of the CDR3, since the read stops 3 residues before it. V is TRBV9 and J is TRBJ2-1; D unresolved. This CDR3 comprises 17 residues. Germline loops: CDR1 SGDLS, CDR2 YYNGEE. Trimming shortened V by 0 bases and J by 0 bases, and 13 bases separated the two germline ends. The part of the CDR3 DNA that was read is TGTGCCAGCAGCGTAGGCGGCGGCCTAAGCTCCTACAATGAG. Its translation is CASSVGGGLSSYNE. The CDR3 reads in full as CASSVGGGLSSYNEQFF.

This clone was recorded many times. The covered CDR3 bases are TGTGCCAGCAGCCCCCGGGACAGCTCCTACAATGAG. Its protein is CASSPRDSSYNE. The entire CDR3 is CASSPRDSSYNEQFF. This rearrangement joins TRBV7-2 to TRBJ2-1; 7 bases are a match to TRBD1. The sequenced fragment ends 3 residues before the CDR3 boundary, so the rest is inferred from the germline J gene. CDR1 and CDR2 (germline): SGHTA, FQGNSA. V shed 5 bases and J 0 bases; nucleotides not matched to a gene: 4. CDR3 size: 15 residues.

Concerning this clone: Coverage ceases 3 residues before the CDR3 finishes, and the germline J gene fills in the end. The chain uses TRBV7-2 and TRBJ1-5, with no clear D. V lost 5 bases and J lost 0, with 5 bases in between. Germline CDR1 is SGHTA and CDR2 is FQGNSA. This CDR3 is 13 amino acids long. CDR3 protein: CASSVYSNQPQHF. CDR3 DNA (partial): TGTGCCAGCAGCGTCTATAGCAATCAGCCC.

Details on this clone: The DNA ends 3 residues before the CDR3 does, and the rest of the CDR3 is filled in from the germline J gene. The chain combines TRBV7-9 with TRBJ2-7; TRBD1 is a possible D gene (5 bases). Between the trimmed V and J ends, which lost 3 bases and 0 bases, there was a span of 12 bases. The length of the CDR3 is 15 residues. Germline CDR1 and CDR2: SEHNR and FQNEAQ (reference sequence). CDR3 DNA, as far as it was read: TGTGCCAGCAGCTTTCAGTCAAGGGGCTCCTACGAG. It is translated as CASSFQSRGSYE. From start to end, the CDR3 is CASSFQSRGSYEQYF.

This clone was observed a few times. The sequence runs out 3 residues before the end of the CDR3; the remainder is reconstructed from the germline J gene. The chain links TRBV7-3 to TRBJ2-2; 8 bases fit TRBD1. V was clipped by 4 bases and J by 1 base; unmatched bases: 2. Per germline, CDR1 SGHTA and CDR2 FQGTGA. The CDR3 covers 15 residues. Incomplete CDR3 DNA: TGTGCCAGCAGCTCCGGACAGGGGAACACCGGGGAG. Translation gives CASSSGQGNTGE. The complete CDR3 protein is CASSSGQGNTGELFF.

Worth noting for this clone: From the germline J gene comes the end of the CDR3, since the read stops 3 residues before it. The rearrangement joins TRBV7-9 to TRBJ2-3; TRBD1 agrees at 7 bases. The CDR3 runs 15 residues. Trimming removed 1 base from V and 0 bases from J; junction bases left unmatched: 1. Germline V gives CDR1 SEHNR, CDR2 FQNEAQ (reference sequence). CDR3 region: CASSLGDRSTDTQYF. CDR3 DNA (partial): TGTGCCAGCAGCTTAGGGGACAGAAGCACAGATACG.